The 7 T cell receptor beta chains reported below all come from one sample, sequenced in a study of shared T cell receptors in the human thymus. Assay used: immunoSEQ multiplex PCR; TCRdb lists only in-frame clones, some missing. The table has 500,000 to 850,000 clones, approximately 87% seen once. The same sample was also used in a study of human thymus T cells.

Sequenced sample: thymocytes. The receptor source for this set is a boy in the first two years of life with a congenital heart defect.

CDR3 DNA: TGTGCCAGCAGCCAGGGGACTAGCGGGGGGGCCGTGCGGCAGTATTTT. Residues: CASSQGTSGGAVRQYF. The chain links TRBV7-8 to TRBJ2-3; 16 bases are shared with TRBD2. The length of the CDR3 is 16 residues. Germline CDR1 is SGHVS and CDR2 is FQNEAQ. V lost 5 bases to trimming and J lost 11 bases; unmatched junction nucleotides: 10.

This chain joins TRBV7-9 and TRBJ2-1; D is uncertain. V was trimmed by 5 bases and J by 7 bases, leaving 6 bases between them. The CDR3 loop spans 11 amino acids. The V gene's germline CDR1 is SEHNR and CDR2 FQNEAQ (reference sequence). The CDR3 nucleotides are TGTGCCAGCAGCCCCCCTAATGAGCAGTTCTTC. This gives the protein CASSPPNEQFF.

This clone was recorded once. The rearrangement joins TRBV5-1 to TRBJ2-1; 7 bases agree with TRBD1. Germline-derived CDR1 and CDR2 are SGHRS and YFSETQ. CDR3 size: 17 residues. J gave up 7 bases and V 0 bases, and 13 bases lay outside the gene matches. The CDR3 protein is CASSLATRDSIGNEQFF. The CDR3 DNA reads as TGCGCCAGCAGCTTGGCTACTAGGGACAGTATTGGGAATGAGCAGTTCTTC.

This chain uses TRBV6-1 with TRBJ2-1; D is possibly TRBD1 (6 bases). The CDR3 length is 16 residues. Germline CDR1 is MNHNS and CDR2 is SASEGT. Trimming shortened V by 2 bases and J by 5 bases, and 16 bases separated the two germline ends. The CDR3 DNA follows: TGTGCCAGCAGTGAACCGGGCAGGGGAAGGGACAATGAGCAGTTCTTC. It translates to CASSEPGRGRDNEQFF.

The rearrangement joins TRBV4-1 to TRBJ2-1; the match to TRBD2 covers 10 bases. CDR3 size: 18 residues. The germline gives CDR1 MGHRA, CDR2 YSYEKL. The V and J ends lost 3 bases and 0 bases, in that order; junction bases with no gene match: 8. CDR3: CASSQSTSGVSSYNEQFF. In DNA, the CDR3 is TGCGCCAGCAGCCAGTCCACTAGCGGGGTGAGCTCCTACAATGAGCAGTTCTTC.

CDR3 residues: CASSSREIPYNEQFF. CDR3 DNA: TGTGCCAGCAGTTCCCGAGAGATCCCCTACAATGAGCAGTTCTTC. The chain is built from TRBV2 and TRBJ2-1; D ambiguous. V dropped 5 bases and J dropped 2 bases, with 13 bases sitting between them. Germline CDR1 reads SNHLY; CDR2 reads FYNNEI. The CDR3 totals 15 residues.

The chain carries TRBV28 and TRBJ2-7, with 7 bases identical to TRBD1. The CDR3 is made up of 15 amino acids. CDR1 and CDR2 (germline): MDHEN, SYDVKM. The V segment lost 2 bases and the J segment 0 bases; nucleotides outside the gene matches: 4. The CDR3 protein is CASSLPGQSSYEQYF. CDR3 DNA: TGTGCCAGCAGTTTACCGGGACAGAGCTCCTACGAGCAGTACTTC.